This T cell receptor (beta chain) was sequenced during a study of cytotoxic CD8 clonotypes in ibrutinib-treated CLL. Turning to the study itself: Included were 10 to 12 relapsed/refractory and approximately 15 treatment-naive patients, of whom some 17 were IGHV unmutated. Average yields of approximately 260,000 productive templates and 94,082 productive rearrangements characterized the samples. Findings and caveats of the study: The clonality went up when patients responded to ibrutinib and dropped back toward baseline at progression.

Of note for this clone: Its antigen is not identified.

Sequenced by immunoSEQ multiplex PCR; TCRdb stores in-frame clones only, minus some. The sample lists roughly 160,000 clones; about 84% were seen once. V dropped 1 base and J dropped 9; count of bases not matched to a gene: 7. The CDR3 runs to 15 residues. Germline loops: CDR1 SGHDT, CDR2 YYEEEE. The specimen was PBMCs, collected after 24 months of ibrutinib treatment. The clonotype comes from a human donor with chronic lymphocytic leukemia. The J gene is TRBJ2-1, the V gene TRBV5-6, with 10 bases aligning to TRBD2. CDR3 sequence: CASSLLASGRIEQFF. The CDR3, as DNA: TGTGCCAGCAGCTTGTTGGCTAGCGGGAGAATTGAGCAGTTCTTC.